One and the same sample provided the 8 T cell receptor beta chains below, sequenced in a study of T cell responses to AZD1222 COVID-19 vaccine. Method: immunoSEQ multiplex PCR; TCRdb's copy keeps in-frame clones and lacks some. Seen here are 120,000 or so clones, roughly nine tenths observed once, and the top ten hold about 1.5%. The specimen was peripheral blood, collected on day 0 of AZD1222 vaccination. These receptors were taken from an adult in good health.

The V and J genes are TRBV27 and TRBJ2-2; possibly TRBD2 for D (6 bases). The CDR3 sequence is 14 residues long. Trimming pared 3 bases from V and 3 bases from J, leaving 8 bases between. CDR1 is MNHEY, CDR2 SMNVEV, per germline (reference sequence). Here the CDR3 DNA reads TGTGCCAGCAGTTTTCGCGGGGACACCGGGGAGCTGTTTTTT. This codes for CASSFRGDTGELFF.

This chain links TRBV7-8 with TRBJ2-3, with 7 bases lining up with TRBD1. Germline CDR1 SGHVS, CDR2 FQNEAQ. The CDR3 is 14 residues long. With V trimmed by 3 bases and J by 1 base, 1 base remained unmatched. DNA of the CDR3: TGTGCCAGCAGCTTCCAGGGGGGCACAGATACGCAGTATTTT. It specifies CASSFQGGTDTQYF.

This sequence joins TRBV5-1 and TRBJ2-5; no reliable D call. In germline, CDR1 is SGHRS, CDR2 YFSETQ. V was pared by 0 bases and J by 5 bases, with 11 bases between. The CDR3 totals 14 residues. The CDR3 DNA reads TGCGCCAGCAGCTTGGCTGGGCCCACGGAGACCCAGTACTTC. It specifies CASSLAGPTETQYF.

This clone was counted only a few times. The V and J genes are TRBV6-2 or TRBV6-3 and TRBJ2-7; 9 positions match TRBD2. The CDR3 loop spans 13 amino acids. V was pared by 5 bases and J by 6 bases, with 5 bases of the junction left unmatched. From germline, CDR1 is MNHEY and CDR2 SVGEGT. In nucleotides, the CDR3 is TGTGCCAGCAGTCGGACTAGCGAGATCGAGCAGTACTTC. Residues: CASSRTSEIEQYF.

The chain links TRBV7-3 to TRBJ2-3, with D possibly matching TRBD1 (6 bases). This CDR3 region has 16 residues. The germline V gene encodes CDR1 SGHTA and CDR2 FQGTGA. Trimming took 4 bases from V and 0 from J, leaving 14 bases between them. In DNA, the CDR3 is TGTGCCAGCAGCTCATACGGACAGCTGAGCACAGATACGCAGTATTTT. This encodes CASSSYGQLSTDTQYF.

This chain links TRBV6-2 or TRBV6-3 with TRBJ1-6, with 12 nucleotides matching TRBD1. The J segment lost 0 bases and the V segment lost 6 bases, leaving 6 bases of the junction unmatched. The CDR3 loop spans 18 amino acids. Germline V lookup: CDR1 MNHEY, CDR2 SVGEGT. The CDR3: CASSPVGQGASYNSPLHF. CDR3 DNA sequence: TGTGCCAGCAGCCCTGTGGGACAGGGGGCCTCCTATAATTCACCCCTCCACTTT.

The rearrangement uses TRBV19 and TRBJ2-1, with unresolved D. This CDR3 comprises 14 residues. The V end was cut by 1 base, the J end by 8 bases, with 12 bases between. Germline values: CDR1 LNHDA, CDR2 SQIVND (reference sequence). The CDR3 loop is CASSIGRNPDEQFF. In DNA form, the CDR3 reads TGTGCCAGTAGTATAGGCCGCAACCCGGATGAGCAGTTCTTC.

The chain has TRBV6-5 and TRBJ1-6, with 8 bases aligning to TRBD1. The junction had 8 bases not matched to a gene; V was cut back by 6 bases and J by 7 bases. In germline, CDR1 is MNHEY, CDR2 SVGAGI. The CDR3 loop spans 15 amino acids. In nucleotides, the CDR3 is TGTGCCAGCAGAGCGTCGGGACAGGACAATTCACCCCTCCACTTT. Translated, it gives CASRASGQDNSPLHF.